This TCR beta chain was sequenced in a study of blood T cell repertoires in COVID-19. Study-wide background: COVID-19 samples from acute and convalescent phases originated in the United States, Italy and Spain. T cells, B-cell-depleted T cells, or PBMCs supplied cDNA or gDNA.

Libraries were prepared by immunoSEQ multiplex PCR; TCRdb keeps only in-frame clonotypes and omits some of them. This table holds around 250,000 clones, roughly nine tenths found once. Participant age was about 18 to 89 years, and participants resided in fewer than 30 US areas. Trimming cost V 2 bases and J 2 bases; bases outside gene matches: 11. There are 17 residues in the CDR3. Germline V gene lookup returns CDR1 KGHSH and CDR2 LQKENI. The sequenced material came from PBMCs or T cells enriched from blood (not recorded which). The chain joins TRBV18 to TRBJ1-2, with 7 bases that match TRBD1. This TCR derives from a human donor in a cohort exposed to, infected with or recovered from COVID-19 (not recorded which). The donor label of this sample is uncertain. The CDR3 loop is CASSPEGARDGNYGYTF. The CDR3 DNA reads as TGTGCCAGCTCACCAGAGGGGGCCCGGGACGGCAACTATGGCTACACCTTC.